The 26 T cell receptor beta chains below come from one sample, sequenced in a study of blood T cell repertoires in COVID-19. Libraries were prepared by immunoSEQ multiplex PCR; TCRdb keeps only in-frame clonotypes and omits some of them. The data hold 160,000 or so clones, with about four fifths observed a single time. Sequenced: peripheral blood. The source of these receptors is a woman in her sixties or seventies with COVID-19, enrolled during active disease.

Comments on this clone: Its ends do not fully match the called genes, so a read error is possible. CDR3 sequence: CASSPNTPGIQETQYF. CDR3 DNA sequence: TGTGCTAGCAGCCCGAATACACCAGGGATTCAAGAGACCCAGTACTTC. The chain uses TRBV7-7 and TRBJ2-5; TRBD1 might be the D (5 bases). The CDR3 covers 16 residues. CDR1 SSHAT and CDR2 FNYEAQ come from the germline V gene (reference sequence).

The chain recombines TRBV28 with TRBJ2-6, with D tentatively TRBD1 (6 bases). Looked up from germline, CDR1 is MDHEN and CDR2 is SYDVKM. The germline V and J ends were trimmed by 3 bases and 1 base, with 16 bases remaining between them. This CDR3 comprises 18 residues. The CDR3, as DNA: TGTGCCAGCAGTTTTACAGGGTGGGGTTTTTCTGGGGCCAACGTCCTGACTTTC. It encodes CASSFTGWGFSGANVLTF.

This chain uses TRBV28 with TRBJ2-6, with 10 positions matching TRBD1. The germline CDR1 and CDR2 sequences are MDHEN and SYDVKM. The V segment lost 6 bases and the J segment 2 bases; nucleotides outside the gene matches: 4. The CDR3 loop spans 16 amino acids. This CDR3 reads CASRRTGGTGANVLTF. CDR3 DNA sequence: TGTGCCAGCAGAAGGACAGGGGGTACTGGGGCCAACGTCCTGACTTTC.

This clone has just a few counts. The chain combines TRBV28 with TRBJ2-3; D unclear. There are 13 residues in the CDR3. Between the trimmed V and J ends, which lost 3 bases and 3 bases, there was a span of 7 bases. Germline CDR1 reads MDHEN; CDR2 reads SYDVKM. The CDR3 DNA is TGTGCCAGCAGTTTTGAGGTAACAGATACGCAGTATTTT. Translating gives CASSFEVTDTQYF.

J is TRBJ2-7 and V is TRBV7-2, with TRBD1 identical over 10 bases. The CDR3 runs 15 residues. Germline assignment: CDR1 SGHTA and CDR2 FQGNSA. The J segment lost 4 bases and the V segment lost 5 bases, leaving 8 bases of the junction unmatched. The CDR3 protein is CASSRDRGSGYEQYF. For the CDR3, the DNA is TGTGCCAGCAGCCGGGACAGGGGTTCGGGGTACGAGCAGTACTTC.

The CDR3 region is CASRGRGSVNTEAFF. The CDR3 coding sequence is TGTGCCAGCCGCGGACGAGGGTCGGTGAACACTGAAGCTTTCTTT. The chain uses TRBV27 and TRBJ1-1; D not resolved. The CDR3 contains 15 residues. V was clipped by 8 bases and J by 0 bases, with 16 bases between them. The germline gives CDR1 MNHEY, CDR2 SMNVEV (reference sequence).

This chain links TRBV4-1 with TRBJ2-3; D is possibly TRBD2 (5 bases). Germline V gene sequence: CDR1 MGHRA, CDR2 YSYEKL. The ends were cut back, 0 bases at V and 4 bases at J, with 5 bases in the middle. CDR3 size: 13 residues. The CDR3 is CASSQEGADTQYF. The CDR3 region has the DNA TGCGCCAGCAGCCAAGAGGGAGCAGATACGCAGTATTTT.

The chain recombines TRBV5-8 with TRBJ2-1; TRBD2 matches at 11 bases. The V gene end was trimmed by 6 bases and the J gene end by 7 bases; junction bases not matched to a gene: 9. The germline V gene has CDR1 SGHTS and CDR2 YDEGEE. The CDR3 has 15 residues. CDR3 protein: CASNVLAGAGNEQFF. The CDR3 DNA is TGTGCCAGCAACGTACTAGCGGGAGCGGGTAATGAGCAGTTCTTC.

The rearrangement joins TRBV28 to TRBJ1-2, with 7 bases that match TRBD1. Germline loops: CDR1 MDHEN, CDR2 SYDVKM. V shed 3 bases and J 4 bases; nucleotides not matched to a gene: 5. The CDR3 contains 14 residues. CDR3 sequence reads: CASSLVGGGYGYTF. CDR3 in DNA: TGTGCCAGCAGTTTGGTAGGGGGCGGCTATGGCTACACCTTC.

The chain links TRBV5-1 to TRBJ2-7; the match to TRBD2 covers 7 bases. The CDR3 consists of 14 residues. In germline, CDR1 is SGHRS, CDR2 YFSETQ. The V gene end was trimmed by 4 bases and the J gene end by 0 bases; junction bases not matched to a gene: 4. CDR3 in DNA: TGCGCCAGCAGCCCGGGGGGTGGCTCCTACGAGCAGTACGTC. This encodes CASSPGGGSYEQYV.

The J gene is TRBJ2-2, the V gene TRBV7-3, with a weak D call TRBD2 (5 bases). The CDR3 extends over 14 amino acids. Looked up from germline, CDR1 is SGHTA and CDR2 is FQGTGA. The germline V and J ends were trimmed by 3 bases and 5 bases, with 10 bases remaining between them. The CDR3 loop is CASSFSGRTGELFF. The CDR3, as DNA: TGTGCCAGCAGCTTCAGTGGGAGAACCGGGGAGCTGTTTTTT.

The chain couples TRBV2 to TRBJ2-3; 9 positions agree with TRBD2. This CDR3 region has 15 residues. Trimming cost V 6 bases and J 1 base; bases outside gene matches: 5. CDR1 is SNHLY, CDR2 FYNNEI, per germline. The CDR3 DNA is TGTGCCAGCAGAAGAGCTAGCGGGGGCACAGATACGCAGTATTTT. Amino acids: CASRRASGGTDTQYF. Based on the CDR3 plus reference TRBV2 and TRBJ2-3, the full variable domain is EPEVTQTPSHQVTQMGQEVILRCVPISNHLYFYWYRQILGQKVEFLVSFYNNEISEKSEIFDDQFSVERPDGSNFTLKIRSTKLEDSAMYFCASRRASGGTDTQYFGPGTRLTVL.

This chain links TRBV5-1 with TRBJ1-6; D is possibly TRBD1 (5 bases). The germline V gene has CDR1 SGHRS and CDR2 YFSETQ. The CDR3 has 16 amino acids. With 3 bases removed from V and 6 bases from J, the gap between germline ends came to 16 bases. The CDR3: CASSSTATGGNSPLHF. DNA for the CDR3: TGCGCCAGCAGCTCGACAGCCACGGGGGGTAATTCACCCCTCCACTTT. Full variable domain (missing parts from reference TRBV5-1 and TRBJ1-6): KAGVTQTPRYLIKTRGQQVTLSCSPISGHRSVSWYQQTPGQGLQFLFEYFSETQRNKGNFPGRFSGRQFSNSRSEMNVSTLELGDSALYLCASSSTATGGNSPLHFGNGTRLTVT.

The V gene is TRBV27, the J gene TRBJ2-3; D may be TRBD2 (5 bases). Germline CDR1 MNHEY, CDR2 SMNVEV (reference sequence). The length of the CDR3 is 14 residues. V shed 6 bases and J shed 4 bases, with 14 bases lying between them. The CDR3 here is CASRELGRADTQYF. CDR3 bases: TGTGCCAGCAGGGAACTAGGGCGTGCAGATACGCAGTATTTT.

This clone was seen just once. The gene calls are TRBV5-8 and TRBJ2-5, with a possible D match to TRBD1 (5 bases). The CDR3 is 17 residues long. V was cut by 4 bases and J by 0 bases, with 19 bases left in between. Germline loops: CDR1 SGHTS, CDR2 YDEGEE. The chain's CDR3 is CASSRPWGAFHQETQYF. The CDR3 bases are TGTGCCAGCAGCCGACCCTGGGGCGCCTTTCACCAAGAGACCCAGTACTTC.

The V and J genes are TRBV28 and TRBJ1-1; D gene ambiguous. This CDR3 is 16 amino acids long. Germline CDR1 and CDR2: MDHEN and SYDVKM. Between the trimmed V and J ends, which lost 2 bases and 2 bases, there was a span of 15 bases. Here the CDR3 DNA reads TGTGCCAGCAGTTTACCCCGGTTCCTAACCAACACTGAAGCTTTCTTT. Translated, it gives CASSLPRFLTNTEAFF. Looking up the rest from reference TRBV28 and TRBJ1-1 gives the full variable domain: DVKVTQSSRYLVKRTGEKVFLECVQDMDHENMFWYRQDPGLGLRLIYFSYDVKMKEKGDIPEGYSVSREKKERFSLILESASTNQTSMYLCASSLPRFLTNTEAFFGQGTRLTVV.

The chain joins TRBV27 to TRBJ2-3; TRBD2 matches 7 bases. Germline V gene data show CDR1 as MNHEY and CDR2 as SMNVEV (reference sequence). The CDR3 length is 16 residues. The trim removed 5 bases at V and 0 bases at J, leaving 8 bases unmatched. The CDR3 DNA reads as TGTGCCAGCAGTCCCTCTTACGGGAGGAGCACAGATACGCAGTATTTT. Its translation: CASSPSYGRSTDTQYF.

CDR3 residues: CASKGGTGGIETQYF. DNA for the CDR3: TGTGCCAGCAAGGGGGGGACAGGGGGCATCGAGACCCAGTACTTC. The genes are TRBV2 and TRBJ2-5, with TRBD1 identical over 12 bases. From germline, CDR1 is SNHLY and CDR2 FYNNEI. This CDR3 has 15 amino acids. Trimming cost V 7 bases and J 5 bases; bases outside gene matches: 8. The whole variable domain, filled in from reference TRBV2 and TRBJ2-5, reads EPEVTQTPSHQVTQMGQEVILRCVPISNHLYFYWYRQILGQKVEFLVSFYNNEISEKSEIFDDQFSVERPDGSNFTLKIRSTKLEDSAMYFCASKGGTGGIETQYFGPGTRLLVL.

The V call is TRBV7-9, the J call TRBJ1-2; 7 nucleotides align to TRBD1. The CDR3 is 12 amino acids. With 4 bases clipped from V and 4 bases from J, the junction kept 0 bases outside the gene matches. The germline CDR1 and CDR2 sequences are SEHNR and FQNEAQ (reference sequence). The CDR3 coding sequence is TGTGCCAGCAGCTGGGACAGCTATGGCTACACCTTC. Translated, it gives CASSWDSYGYTF.

Only one count was recorded for this clone. The gene calls are TRBV5-6 and TRBJ1-6; a possible D gene is TRBD1 (5 bases). Germline V gives CDR1 SGHDT, CDR2 YYEEEE. Trimming cost V 0 bases and J 6 bases, with 13 bases left between them. The CDR3 has 16 residues. The CDR3, as DNA: TGTGCCAGCAGCTTGGGCGACAGTAGGCGTAATTCACCCCTCCACTTT. This gives the protein CASSLGDSRRNSPLHF.

V is TRBV29-1 and J is TRBJ2-2; D might be TRBD2 (6 bases). Trimming left V 7 bases short and J 7 bases short, with 25 bases between. This CDR3 spans 16 amino acids. Germline V gives CDR1 SQVTM, CDR2 ANQGSEA. CDR3 region: CSGTEDGGEKNGELFF. CDR3 bases: TGCAGCGGAACCGAAGATGGAGGGGAGAAGAACGGGGAGCTGTTTTTT.

J is TRBJ2-7 and V is TRBV5-5; 7 bases line up with TRBD2. Germline CDR1 reads SGHKS; CDR2 reads YYEKEE (reference sequence). V lost 0 bases and J lost 2; bases outside the gene matches: 5. The CDR3 runs 15 residues. The CDR3 here is CASSLAASGAYEQYV. CDR3 DNA: TGTGCCAGCAGCTTGGCCGCTAGCGGAGCCTACGAGCAGTACGTC.

V gene TRBV6-5 combines with J gene TRBJ2-2; TRBD1 matches 7 bases. The J segment lost 4 bases and the V segment lost 0 bases, leaving 5 bases of the junction unmatched. This CDR3 has 16 amino acids. Germline CDR1 is MNHEY and CDR2 is SVGAGI. In nucleotides, the CDR3 is TGTGCCAGCAGTTACTCGCAGACAGGGACCACCGGGGAGCTGTTTTTT. As protein: CASSYSQTGTTGELFF.

The CDR3 DNA is TGCGCCAGCAGCTTCTTCCGGGGGATGAACACCGGGGAGCTGTTTTTT. It is translated as CASSFFRGMNTGELFF. The chain couples TRBV5-1 to TRBJ2-2; possible D gene TRBD2, 6 bases. V lost 2 bases and J 1 base, leaving 12 bases between the germline ends. The CDR3 is 16 residues long. Germline CDR1 and CDR2: SGHRS and YFSETQ.

This clone was counted once. The rearrangement links TRBV6-5 to TRBJ1-1; a possible D gene is TRBD1 (6 bases). The V gene's germline CDR1 is MNHEY and CDR2 SVGAGI. The CDR3 is made up of 14 amino acids. Trimming removed 11 bases from V and 1 base from J, with 17 bases in between. The CDR3 is CAALEGGGNTEAFF. CDR3 nucleotide sequence: TGTGCCGCCCTCGAAGGGGGTGGGAACACTGAAGCTTTCTTT.

CDR3 bases: TGTGCCAGCCGCGCTAGCGGGAGAGGGTTAGATACGCAGTATTTT. Protein: CASRASGRGLDTQYF. This sequence joins TRBV6-5 and TRBJ2-3; TRBD2 agrees at 10 bases. Germline V gives CDR1 MNHEY, CDR2 SVGAGI. The CDR3 has 15 residues. V trimming: 8 bases; J trimming: 5 bases; junction bases outside the gene matches: 10.